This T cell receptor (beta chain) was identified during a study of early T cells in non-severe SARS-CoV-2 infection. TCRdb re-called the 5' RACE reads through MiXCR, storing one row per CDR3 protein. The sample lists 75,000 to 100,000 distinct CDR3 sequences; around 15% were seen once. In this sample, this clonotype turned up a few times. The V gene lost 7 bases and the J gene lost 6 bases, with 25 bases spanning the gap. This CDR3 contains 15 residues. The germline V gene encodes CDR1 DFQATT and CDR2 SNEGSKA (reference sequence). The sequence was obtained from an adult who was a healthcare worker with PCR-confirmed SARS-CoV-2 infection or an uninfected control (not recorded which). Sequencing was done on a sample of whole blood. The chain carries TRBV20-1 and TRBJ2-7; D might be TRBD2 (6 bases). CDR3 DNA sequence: TGCAGTGTCCCTTTTAGCGGCTCCTATTTCGGCGAGCAGTACTTC. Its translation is CSVPFSGSYFGEQYF.